These T cell receptor beta chains were read from a single sample in a study of regulatory T cells in long-lasting Graves disease. TCRdb re-called the multiplex PCR reads through MiXCR, storing one row per CDR3 protein. The sample consists of 250,000 to 300,000 distinct CDR3 sequences, about 20% of them appearing once. Separately, the same data were catalogued under a study of T cells in Graves' hyperthyroidism and ophthalmopathy.

The specimen was peripheral blood mononuclear cells (PBMCs), collected at new diagnosis, from a patient treated with antithyroid drugs. The receptors come from a woman in her 30s with Graves disease. Both conserved end residues are part of each CDR3. The D gene is left open where the match is weak. Size tells how often a clone was seen (once, few, many) or the class of an expanded clone, and some rows leave it out.

clone size: many
V gene: TRBV6-2/TRBV6-3
J gene: TRBJ2-5
D gene: TRBD2
CDR3 DNA: TGTGCCAGCAGGGAGAGCGGGGGGCACCAAGAGACCCAGTACTTC
CDR3 protein: CASRESGGHQETQYF

clone size: many
V gene: TRBV11-2
J gene: TRBJ1-2
D gene: NA
CDR3 DNA: TGTGCCAGCAGCTCCGAAGGGGATGGCTACACCTTC
CDR3 protein: CASSSEGDGYTF

clone size: few
V gene: TRBV7-9
J gene: TRBJ2-2
D gene: NA
CDR3 DNA: TGTGCCAGCAGCCGGTCTGGCGGGGCGAGCACCGGGGAGCTGTTTTTT
CDR3 protein: CASSRSGGASTGELFF

clone size: many
V gene: TRBV2
J gene: TRBJ2-3
D gene: TRBD1
CDR3 DNA: TGTGCCAGAGTACAGGGGGCGAGGGCAGATACGCAGTATTTT
CDR3 protein: CARVQGARADTQYF

clone size: many
V gene: TRBV7-9
J gene: TRBJ1-2
D gene: NA
CDR3 DNA: TGTGCCAGCAGCTTAGGGACATCTCGGGGAGGCTACACCTTC
CDR3 protein: CASSLGTSRGGYTF

clone size: many
V gene: TRBV20-1
J gene: TRBJ2-1
D gene: TRBD1
CDR3 DNA: TGCAGTGCTAGGACAGGGGGCGCCGGGCAGTTCTTC
CDR3 protein: CSARTGGAGQFF

clone size: many
V gene: TRBV12-5
J gene: TRBJ1-5
D gene: NA
CDR3 DNA: TGTGCTAGTGGTTTGCCCCCAAATCAGCCCCAGCATTTT
CDR3 protein: CASGLPPNQPQHF

clone size: NA
V gene: TRBV9
J gene: TRBJ1-2
D gene: NA
CDR3 DNA: TGTGCCAGCAGCCTTCGGGACACACTCTATGGCTACACCTTC
CDR3 protein: CASSLRDTLYGYTF

clone size: many
V gene: TRBV19
J gene: TRBJ2-5
D gene: NA
CDR3 DNA: TGTGCCAGTAGTCGAACGACGGGGGCCCCTCAAGAGACCCAGTACTTC
CDR3 protein: CASSRTTGAPQETQYF

clone size: few
V gene: TRBV19
J gene: TRBJ1-3
D gene: TRBD1
CDR3 DNA: TGTGCCAGTAGTACCGGGACAGCTCGAAACACCATATATTTT
CDR3 protein: CASSTGTARNTIYF

clone size: many
V gene: TRBV19
J gene: TRBJ1-5
D gene: TRBD1
CDR3 DNA: TGTGCCAGTAGCCGACAGGGGCGGTATCAGCCCCAGCATTTT
CDR3 protein: CASSRQGRYQPQHF

clone size: many
V gene: TRBV4-2
J gene: TRBJ2-3
D gene: NA
CDR3 DNA: TGTGCCAGCAGCCAAGTGTCCGGACTACCTATCACAGATACGCAGTATTTT
CDR3 protein: CASSQVSGLPITDTQYF

clone size: many
V gene: TRBV7-9
J gene: TRBJ1-2
D gene: NA
CDR3 DNA: TGTGCCAGCAGCCCCCACTGGGTCCCGGCCTATGGCTACACCTTC
CDR3 protein: CASSPHWVPAYGYTF

clone size: NA
V gene: TRBV20-1
J gene: TRBJ1-2
D gene: NA
CDR3 DNA: TGCAGTGCTCTTCTGCGGGGGGGCCAGGGTAACTATGGCTACACCTTC
CDR3 protein: CSALLRGGQGNYGYTF

clone size: many
V gene: TRBV12-3/TRBV12-4
J gene: TRBJ2-1
D gene: TRBD2
CDR3 DNA: TGTGCCAGCAGTACCGCCTCGGGGGGTTACAATGAGCAGTTCTTC
CDR3 protein: CASSTASGGYNEQFF

clone size: NA
V gene: TRBV5-4
J gene: TRBJ1-2
D gene: NA
CDR3 DNA: TGTGCCAGCAGCTCGACGGCCGGTTTCTATGGCTACACCTTC
CDR3 protein: CASSSTAGFYGYTF

clone size: many
V gene: TRBV28
J gene: TRBJ2-5
D gene: NA
CDR3 DNA: TGTGCCAGCAGTTTGGGCGGAGGAGAGACCCAGTACTTC
CDR3 protein: CASSLGGGETQYF

clone size: many
V gene: TRBV27
J gene: TRBJ2-7
D gene: TRBD1
CDR3 DNA: TGTGCCAGCAGACGGACAGGGGAGTGGGAGCAGTACTTC
CDR3 protein: CASRRTGEWEQYF

clone size: NA
V gene: TRBV19
J gene: TRBJ1-3
D gene: TRBD1
CDR3 DNA: TGTGCCAGTAGTAGAACGACAGGGCTTACCTTCTCTGGAAACACCATATATTTT
CDR3 protein: CASSRTTGLTFSGNTIYF

clone size: many
V gene: TRBV6-2/TRBV6-3
J gene: TRBJ1-5
D gene: NA
CDR3 DNA: TGTGCCAGCAGTTACGGGATTAGGCCCCAGCATTTT
CDR3 protein: CASSYGIRPQHF

clone size: NA
V gene: TRBV28
J gene: TRBJ1-5
D gene: TRBD1
CDR3 DNA: TGTGCCAGCAGTTTGGGGACAGGGGGGGATCAGCCCCAGCATTTT
CDR3 protein: CASSLGTGGDQPQHF

clone size: few
V gene: TRBV25-1
J gene: TRBJ1-2
D gene: NA
CDR3 DNA: TGTGCCAGCTCGAGTGGCTCACAGGGAGGCTATGGCTACACCTTC
CDR3 protein: CASSSGSQGGYGYTF

clone size: few
V gene: TRBV5-1
J gene: TRBJ2-2
D gene: NA
CDR3 DNA: TGCGCCAGCAGCCCAGGGGCGCGGGACACCGGGGAGCTGTTTTTT
CDR3 protein: CASSPGARDTGELFF

clone size: many
V gene: TRBV20-1
J gene: TRBJ2-5
D gene: NA
CDR3 DNA: TGCAGTGCTAGAACTAGGGAAGGGACCCAGTACTTC
CDR3 protein: CSARTREGTQYF

clone size: NA
V gene: TRBV10-3
J gene: TRBJ2-1
D gene: NA
CDR3 DNA: TGTGCCATCAGTGGGGGGGGCCATCTGGATGAGCAGTTCTTC
CDR3 protein: CAISGGGHLDEQFF

clone size: many
V gene: TRBV29-1
J gene: TRBJ1-4
D gene: NA
CDR3 DNA: TGCAGCGTTGAAGATCATAGAGGAAGAGGAAAACTGTTTTTT
CDR3 protein: CSVEDHRGRGKLFF

clone size: NA
V gene: TRBV4-1
J gene: TRBJ1-2
D gene: NA
CDR3 DNA: TGCGCCAGCAGCCAAGGTCAGGGCGAAGCTAACTATGGCTACACCTTC
CDR3 protein: CASSQGQGEANYGYTF

clone size: few
V gene: TRBV20-1
J gene: TRBJ2-2
D gene: NA
CDR3 DNA: TGCAGTGCTAGAGGGACAACCACCGGGGAGCTGTTTTTT
CDR3 protein: CSARGTTTGELFF

clone size: few
V gene: TRBV2
J gene: TRBJ2-3
D gene: NA
CDR3 DNA: TGTGCCAGCAGGTGGGGGGATGCGCAGTATTTT
CDR3 protein: CASRWGDAQYF

clone size: many
V gene: TRBV6-5
J gene: TRBJ2-2
D gene: NA
CDR3 DNA: TGTGCCAGCAGTTCGGATCCCGGGACACTAAACACCGGGGAGCTGTTTTTT
CDR3 protein: CASSSDPGTLNTGELFF

clone size: NA
V gene: TRBV12-3/TRBV12-4
J gene: TRBJ1-2
D gene: TRBD1
CDR3 DNA: TGTGCCAGCAGGGGGACAGGGGGCGAGGATTATGGCTACACCTTC
CDR3 protein: CASRGTGGEDYGYTF

clone size: NA
V gene: TRBV27
J gene: TRBJ1-4
D gene: NA
CDR3 DNA: TGTGCCAGCGCCGAGGGTAATGATGAAAAACTGTTTTTT
CDR3 protein: CASAEGNDEKLFF

clone size: many
V gene: TRBV5-1
J gene: TRBJ2-5
D gene: NA
CDR3 DNA: TGCGCCAGCAGCTTGTTAGGTCGACAGACCCAGTACTTC
CDR3 protein: CASSLLGRQTQYF

clone size: many
V gene: TRBV12-5
J gene: TRBJ1-1
D gene: NA
CDR3 DNA: TGTGCCAGCAGCAATACTGAAGCTTTCTTT
CDR3 protein: CASSNTEAFF

clone size: many
V gene: TRBV7-3
J gene: TRBJ2-1
D gene: NA
CDR3 DNA: TGTGCCAGCAGCCCGACTCTAAGCTCCTACAATGAGCAGTTCTTC
CDR3 protein: CASSPTLSSYNEQFF